This T cell receptor (beta chain) was found in a study of cytomegalovirus exposure and HLA in healthy donors. The PCR employed 60 Vbeta primers together with 13 Jbeta primers. The repertoire was sequenced with immunoSEQ multiplex PCR; TCRdb's copy has only in-frame clones and lacks some. The sample comprises about 150,000 clones, less than 10% of which are singletons, and under 2% rests with the top ten. Germline CDR1 LNHDA, CDR2 SQIVND (reference sequence). J lost 4 bases, V lost 9 bases, and 7 bases had no gene match. CDR3 size: 14 residues. Material: PBMCs. The sequence was collected from a man aged 45 to 65 in good health and CMV-seronegative. V gene TRBV19 combines with J gene TRBJ2-1, with 9 bases lining up with TRBD2. CDR3 sequence (DNA): TGTGCCAGCAAGTTAGCGGGAGATTACAATGAGCAGTTCTTC. This encodes CASKLAGDYNEQFF.